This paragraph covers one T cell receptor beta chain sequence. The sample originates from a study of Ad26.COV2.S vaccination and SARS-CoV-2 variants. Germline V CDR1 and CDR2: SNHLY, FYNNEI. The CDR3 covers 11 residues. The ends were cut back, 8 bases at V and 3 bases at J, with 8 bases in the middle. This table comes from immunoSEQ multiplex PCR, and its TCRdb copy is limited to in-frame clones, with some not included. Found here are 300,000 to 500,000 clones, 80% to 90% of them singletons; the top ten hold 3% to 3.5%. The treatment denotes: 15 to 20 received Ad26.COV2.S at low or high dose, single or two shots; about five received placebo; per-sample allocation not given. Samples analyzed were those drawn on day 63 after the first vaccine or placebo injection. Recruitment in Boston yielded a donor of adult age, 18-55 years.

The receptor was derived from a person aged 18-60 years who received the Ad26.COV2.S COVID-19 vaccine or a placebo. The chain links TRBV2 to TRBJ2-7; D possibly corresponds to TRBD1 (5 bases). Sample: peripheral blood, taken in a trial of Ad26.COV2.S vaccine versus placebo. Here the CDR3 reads CASSQGYEQYF. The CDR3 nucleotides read TGTGCCAGCTCTCAGGGCTACGAGCAGTACTTC.